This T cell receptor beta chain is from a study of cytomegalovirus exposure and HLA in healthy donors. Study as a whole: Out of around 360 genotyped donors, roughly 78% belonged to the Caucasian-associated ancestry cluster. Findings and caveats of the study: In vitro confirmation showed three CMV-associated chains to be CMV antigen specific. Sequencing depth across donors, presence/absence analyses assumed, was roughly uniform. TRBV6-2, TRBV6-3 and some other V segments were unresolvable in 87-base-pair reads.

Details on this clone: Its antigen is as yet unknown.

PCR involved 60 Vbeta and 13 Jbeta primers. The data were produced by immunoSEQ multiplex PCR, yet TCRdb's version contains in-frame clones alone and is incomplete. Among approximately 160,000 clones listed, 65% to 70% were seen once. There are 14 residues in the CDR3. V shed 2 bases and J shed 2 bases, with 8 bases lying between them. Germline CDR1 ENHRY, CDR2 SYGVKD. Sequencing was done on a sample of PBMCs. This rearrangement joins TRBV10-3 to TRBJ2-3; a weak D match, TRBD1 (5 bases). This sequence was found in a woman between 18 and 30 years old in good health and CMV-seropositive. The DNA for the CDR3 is TGTGCCATCAGTGAGGGCAGGGCCACAGATACGCAGTATTTT. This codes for CAISEGRATDTQYF.